These 26 T cell receptor beta chains originate from one sample sequenced in a study of T cells after yellow fever vaccination. TCRdb recomputed calls from the 5' RACE reads with MiXCR, one row per CDR3 protein. The table has some 250,000 distinct CDR3 sequences, roughly 3.7% seen once; the top ten hold under 20%. The sample in question was PBMCs, obtained 15 days after the yellow fever booster vaccination. The receptor set was obtained from a man aged 18 to 30 who received the YFV17D yellow fever vaccine.

This clonotype was seen at least ten times. V gene TRBV7-8 combines with J gene TRBJ2-7; TRBD1 might be the D (6 bases). With 5 bases removed from V and 3 bases from J, the gap between germline ends came to 11 bases. The CDR3 contains 13 residues. Germline CDR1 SGHVS, CDR2 FQNEAQ. The CDR3 DNA sequence: TGTGCCAGCAGCCCAGGGGTCCACTACGAGCAGTACGTC. Encoded protein: CASSPGVHYEQYV.

In its sample, this clonotype was seen many times. The chain joins TRBV5-4 to TRBJ2-5; tentative D call: TRBD2 (6 bases). V was shortened by 7 bases and J by 3 bases, with 19 bases between the two germline ends. Per germline, CDR1 SGHNT and CDR2 YYREEE (reference sequence). This CDR3 region has 15 residues. The CDR3 sequence: CASGQGRGGEETQYF. The CDR3 DNA reads as TGTGCCAGCGGGCAGGGTCGGGGAGGTGAAGAGACCCAGTACTTC.

Regarding this clonotype: A read error may explain this, as a much larger clone is one base away. No conserved phenylalanine or tryptophan is present at the end of the CDR3, so a read error is the likely explanation. The gene calls are TRBV7-9 and TRBJ2-1, with a weak D call TRBD2 (7 bases). The germline V gene has CDR1 SEHNR and CDR2 FQNEAQ (reference sequence). The length of the CDR3 is 17 residues. Deletions cut 3 bases from V and 7 bases from J, with 22 bases between. The CDR3 loop is CASSFNRGGSSQNEQFI. CDR3 coding DNA: TGTGCCAGCAGCTTTAACCGCGGGGGCTCCTCCCAGAATGAGCAGTTCATC.

The V call is TRBV19, the J call TRBJ2-2; D unresolved. The germline V and J ends were trimmed by 7 bases and 3 bases, with 9 bases remaining between them. The CDR3 extends over 13 amino acids. CDR1 LNHDA and CDR2 SQIVND come from the germline V gene (reference sequence). CDR3: CASTDWDTGELFF. Here the CDR3 DNA reads TGTGCCAGTACCGACTGGGACACCGGGGAGCTGTTTTTT.

The sample holds many counts of this clonotype. The rearrangement links TRBV7-9 to TRBJ1-5; D not resolved. The ends were cut back, 5 bases at V and 7 bases at J, with 9 bases in the middle. The V gene's germline CDR1 is SEHNR and CDR2 FQNEAQ (reference sequence). This CDR3 has 12 amino acids. The chain's CDR3 is CASSRVGQPQHF. DNA for the CDR3: TGTGCCAGCAGCCGGGTGGGGCAGCCCCAGCATTTT.

This clonotype has more than one count but fewer than ten. DNA for the CDR3: TGTGCCAGCAGCTTATCGTTGCGGGACTACACCTTC. The encoded protein is CASSLSLRDYTF. The chain uses TRBV7-9 and TRBJ1-2; no clear D gene. V lost 2 bases and J 10 bases, leaving 11 bases between the germline ends. Looked up from germline, CDR1 is SEHNR and CDR2 is FQNEAQ (reference sequence). CDR3 size: 12 residues.

This clonotype was counted at least ten times. The chain is built from TRBV5-1 and TRBJ2-5; 8 positions agree with TRBD1. CDR1 SGHRS and CDR2 YFSETQ come from the germline V gene. The V segment lost 5 bases and the J segment 5 bases; nucleotides outside the gene matches: 11. The CDR3 contains 15 residues. In nucleotides, the CDR3 is TGCGCCAGCAGGACTCAGACAGGGGAGTCGGAGACCCAGTACTTC. Its translation is CASRTQTGESETQYF. Full variable domain (missing parts from reference TRBV5-1 and TRBJ2-5): KAGVTQTPRYLIKTRGQQVTLSCSPISGHRSVSWYQQTPGQGLQFLFEYFSETQRNKGNFPGRFSGRQFSNSRSEMNVSTLELGDSALYLCASRTQTGESETQYFGPGTRLLVL.

Many counts were recorded for this clonotype. J is TRBJ1-2 and V is TRBV6-5; D gene uncertain. CDR1 is MNHEY, CDR2 SVGAGI, per germline. The CDR3 loop spans 14 amino acids. V was pared by 5 bases and J by 4 bases, with 14 bases between. The CDR3 protein is CASSATDGFYGYTF. The CDR3 DNA reads TGTGCCAGCAGTGCGACCGACGGATTCTATGGCTACACCTTC.

This clonotype has ten or more counts. The V gene is TRBV19, the J gene TRBJ2-4; the D gene could be TRBD1 or TRBD2 (5 bases each). CDR1 is LNHDA, CDR2 SQIVND, per germline (reference sequence). The ends were cut back, 7 bases at V and 3 bases at J, with 13 bases in the middle. This CDR3 has 14 residues. This CDR3 reads CASNGRDVKNIQYF. CDR3 DNA: TGTGCCAGTAATGGCAGGGACGTCAAAAACATTCAGTACTTC.

This clonotype has ten or more counts. The chain couples TRBV4-1 to TRBJ2-3; maybe TRBD2 (6 bases). The CDR3 has 15 amino acids. CDR1 and CDR2 (germline): MGHRA, YSYEKL. V was trimmed by 2 bases and J by 5 bases, leaving 14 bases between them. The CDR3 sequence: CASSQLRDGGDTQYF. CDR3 sequence (DNA): TGCGCCAGCAGCCAACTACGGGACGGGGGAGATACGCAGTATTTT.

At least ten counts were recorded for this clonotype. The chain is built from TRBV27 and TRBJ2-2, with no clear D. The V gene's germline CDR1 is MNHEY and CDR2 SMNVEV (reference sequence). With 10 bases removed from V and 4 bases from J, the gap between germline ends came to 13 bases. The CDR3 length is 13 residues. CDR3 in DNA: TGTGCCACCCCGACGGCGGCCACCGGGGAGCTGTTTTTT. Amino acids: CATPTAATGELFF.

The table lists this clonotype with many counts. The chain combines TRBV3-1 with TRBJ1-2, with D possibly matching TRBD1 (5 bases). This CDR3 is built from 15 residues. V dropped 3 bases and J dropped 4 bases, with 15 bases sitting between them. Per germline, CDR1 LGHDT and CDR2 YNNKEL (reference sequence). In DNA form, the CDR3 reads TGTGCCAGCAGCCAGGGAGGGGCCCAAGTCTATGGCTACACCTTC. Protein sequence: CASSQGGAQVYGYTF.

The V and J genes are TRBV5-1 and TRBJ1-6; no reliable D call. This CDR3 is 15 amino acids long. Germline V gene data show CDR1 as SGHRS and CDR2 as YFSETQ. V lost 5 bases to trimming and J lost 8 bases, with 17 bases between them. In DNA form, the CDR3 reads TGCGCCAGCAGAGAGGGTACAGCTCCTGATTCACCCCTCCACTTT. It translates to CASREGTAPDSPLHF.

The CDR3, as DNA: TGTGCCAGCAGTTTTACTAGCGGGGGGGCCGCAGAGACCCAGTACTTC. This translates into CASSFTSGGAAETQYF. The chain uses TRBV27 and TRBJ2-5; TRBD2 matches at 13 bases. V lost 3 bases to trimming and J lost 4 bases; unmatched junction nucleotides: 5. CDR1 is MNHEY and CDR2 is SMNVEV in the germline V gene (reference sequence). The CDR3 sequence is 16 residues long.

This clonotype has ten or more counts. This chain links TRBV7-2 with TRBJ1-5; D gene ambiguous. The CDR3 is made up of 12 amino acids. The V end lost 5 bases, the J end lost 5 bases, and 7 bases lay between the germline ends. Germline CDR1 SGHTA, CDR2 FQGNSA. CDR3 bases: TGTGCCAGCAGCCTCGGGGATCAGCCCCAGCATTTT. This gives the protein CASSLGDQPQHF.

This clonotype was seen a handful of times. The chain is built from TRBV6-6 and TRBJ2-2, with D possibly being TRBD1 (6 bases). Between the trimmed V and J ends, which lost 6 bases and 4 bases, there was a span of 18 bases. Germline values: CDR1 MNHNY, CDR2 SVGAGI (reference sequence). This CDR3 is 16 amino acids long. The chain's CDR3 is CASRTARTAATGELFF. CDR3 bases: TGTGCCAGCAGGACCGCCCGGACAGCCGCCACCGGGGAGCTGTTTTTT.

This clonotype came up many times. The gene calls are TRBV9 and TRBJ2-1, with 11 positions matching TRBD1. The CDR3 has 15 residues. Germline values: CDR1 SGDLS, CDR2 YYNGEE. Trimming cost V 0 bases and J 9 bases; bases outside gene matches: 5. CDR3 sequence: CASSVGGQGAGEQFF. As DNA, the CDR3 is TGTGCCAGCAGCGTAGGAGGACAGGGGGCCGGTGAGCAGTTCTTC.

This clonotype was seen repeatedly, ten times or more. The rearrangement joins TRBV9 to TRBJ2-7; possibly TRBD2 for D (5 bases). This CDR3 has 16 amino acids. Trimming took off 4 bases at V and 0 bases at J, with 17 bases between the two ends. Germline loops: CDR1 SGDLS, CDR2 YYNGEE. CDR3 region: CASSPQLEPSSYEQYF. CDR3 nucleotide sequence: TGTGCCAGCAGCCCACAACTAGAGCCAAGCTCCTACGAGCAGTACTTC. The entire variable domain, with the rest obtained from reference TRBV9 and TRBJ2-7, is as follows: DSGVTQTPKHLITATGQRVTLRCSPRSGDLSVYWYQQSLDQGLQFLIQYYNGEERAKGNILERFSAQQFPDLHSELNLSSLELGDSALYFCASSPQLEPSSYEQYFGPGTRLTVT.

In its sample, this clonotype was seen many times. The genes are TRBV30 and TRBJ2-4; D is perhaps TRBD1 or TRBD2 (6 bases each). This CDR3 region has 14 residues. Trimming removed 4 bases from V and 8 bases from J, with 18 bases in between. CDR1 and CDR2 from the germline V gene are GTSNPN and SVGIG (reference sequence). This CDR3 is CAWTDYRGEDIQYF. CDR3 DNA sequence: TGTGCCTGGACCGATTATAGGGGGGAGGACATTCAGTACTTC. Complete variable domain (other parts from reference TRBV30 and TRBJ2-4): SQTIHQWPATLVQPVGSPLSLECTVEGTSNPNLYWYRQAAGRGLQLLFYSVGIGQISSEVPQNLSASRPQDRQFILSSKKLLLSDSGFYLCAWTDYRGEDIQYFGAGTRLSVL.

This clonotype was seen many times. V and J are TRBV27 and TRBJ2-1, with unresolved D. This CDR3 has 17 amino acids. Germline V gene lookup returns CDR1 MNHEY and CDR2 SMNVEV (reference sequence). The V and J ends lost 2 bases and 2 bases respectively, with 16 bases between them. The CDR3 loop reads CASSLNGFPSTYNEQFF. Here the CDR3 DNA reads TGTGCCAGCAGTTTAAATGGGTTTCCGTCTACCTACAATGAGCAGTTCTTC.

This clonotype was counted ten times or more. The chain employs TRBV3-1 and TRBJ2-1; no definite D call. The CDR3 has 20 residues. Trimming removed 1 base from V and 0 bases from J, with 22 bases in between. Germline V gene sequence: CDR1 LGHDT, CDR2 YNNKEL (reference sequence). In DNA form, the CDR3 reads TGTGCCAGCAGCCAAGGCCTCTCCGAGGCTCGACCTGGCTCCTACAATGAGCAGTTCTTC. The encoded protein is CASSQGLSEARPGSYNEQFF.

This clonotype was counted many times. J is TRBJ2-4 and V is TRBV12-3 or TRBV12-4; D gene unclear. Trimming stripped 5 bases from V and 0 bases from J, with 14 bases between. The CDR3 runs to 16 residues. CDR3 sequence (DNA): TGTGCCAGCAGTCCCCCCGGACCACTAGCCAAAAACATTCAGTACTTC. Amino acid sequence: CASSPPGPLAKNIQYF.

This clonotype came up many times. The rearrangement links TRBV11-2 to TRBJ2-3; 10 bases fit TRBD1. The germline gives CDR1 SGHAT, CDR2 FQNNGV. The CDR3 covers 15 residues. With 4 bases clipped from V and 4 bases from J, the junction kept 5 bases outside the gene matches. The CDR3 nucleotides are TGTGCCAGCAGCTCGTGGACAGGGGGAGCAGATACGCAGTATTTT. As protein: CASSSWTGGADTQYF.

The genes are TRBV19 and TRBJ2-3, with D possibly being TRBD2 (7 bases). Per germline, CDR1 LNHDA and CDR2 SQIVND (reference sequence). V was trimmed by 1 base and J by 2 bases, leaving 13 bases between them. CDR3 size: 16 residues. The CDR3 nucleotides read TGTGCCAGTAGTATAGGTCGGGGGGCACACACAGATACGCAGTATTTT. Its translation is CASSIGRGAHTDTQYF.

This clonotype has a handful of counts. The chain uses TRBV5-1 and TRBJ2-3; D possibly corresponds to TRBD2 (5 bases). Germline loops: CDR1 SGHRS, CDR2 YFSETQ. V gave up 2 bases and J gave up 4 bases, with 14 bases separating them. The CDR3 is 15 residues long. CDR3 nucleotides: TGCGCCAGCAGCTTCCGGGATTCCACGGCAGATACGCAGTATTTT. Residues: CASSFRDSTADTQYF.

At least ten counts were recorded for this clonotype. The rearrangement links TRBV12-3 or TRBV12-4 to TRBJ2-2, with D hard to call. Trimming took 7 bases from V and 7 from J, leaving 7 bases between them. This CDR3 comprises 11 residues. The CDR3 is CASKVLGELFF. The CDR3 coding sequence is TGTGCCAGCAAAGTTCTCGGGGAGCTGTTTTTT.